This TCR beta chain originates from a study of cytomegalovirus exposure and HLA in healthy donors. V was trimmed by 10 bases and J by 3 bases, leaving 13 bases between them. The CDR3 is 13 amino acids. Germline V CDR1 and CDR2: MNHNS, SASEGT. PCR employed 60 Vbeta and 13 Jbeta primers. This table comes from immunoSEQ multiplex PCR, and its TCRdb copy is limited to in-frame clones, with some not included. Of about 160,000 clones listed, 84% are singletons. J is TRBJ1-5 and V is TRBV6-1; possibly TRBD1 for D (6 bases). This clonotype was sampled from a man between 45 and 60 years old in good health and CMV-seropositive. Sequencing was carried out using PBMCs. The CDR3 region is CATLQGNNQPQHF. The CDR3 DNA reads TGTGCCACGCTACAGGGAAACAATCAGCCCCAGCATTTT.